The 23 T cell receptor beta chains listed next were all sequenced from one sample in a study of blood T cells in healthy people across ages. Alongside a J-beta primer mix, a sample-barcoded 5' primer served in a second PCR lasting about 6 to 12 cycles. From the 5' RACE reads, TCRdb called clonotypes with MiXCR, one entry per CDR3 protein. The sample contains some 560,000 distinct CDR3 sequences, 25% to 35% of which appear only once. The same sample was also used in a study of T cells of mothers and their children.

Sequencing used blood. These receptor sequences come from a boy aged 2 to 9 in good health.

This clonotype has only a few counts. The gene calls are TRBV29-1 and TRBJ2-5; the D is unclear. The end of the DNA is better explained by TRBJ2-7, so the J call may be wrong. CDR1 is SQVTM and CDR2 is ANQGSEA in the germline V gene. The CDR3 covers 9 residues. For the CDR3, the DNA is TGCAGCGCCCAGCACGAGCAGTACTTC. Protein sequence: CSAQHEQYF.

This clonotype was seen only a few times. This chain links TRBV18 with TRBJ2-5; weak D call: TRBD2 (6 bases). The V end lost 4 bases, the J end lost 0 bases, and 18 bases lay between the germline ends. The V gene's germline CDR1 is KGHSH and CDR2 LQKENI. This CDR3 region has 17 residues. Here the CDR3 reads CASSRPTAGGDQETQYF. CDR3 coding DNA: TGTGCCAGCTCACGTCCTACTGCCGGGGGTGACCAAGAGACCCAGTACTTC. Using reference TRBV18 and TRBJ2-5 for the parts outside the CDR3, the full variable domain is NAGVMQNPRHLVRRRGQEARLRCSPMKGHSHVYWYRQLPEEGLKFMVYLQKENIIDESGMPKERFSAEFPKEGPSILRIQQVVRGDSAAYFCASSRPTAGGDQETQYFGPGTRLLVL.

In nucleotides, the CDR3 is TGTGCCAGCAGTCTTTCTCTGCGGGATCCCAACTATGGCTACACCTTC. As protein: CASSLSLRDPNYGYTF. This chain connects TRBV3-1 to TRBJ1-2; no definite D call. The V end was cut by 6 bases, the J end by 2 bases, with 19 bases between. Germline CDR1 and CDR2: LGHDT and YNNKEL (reference sequence). The CDR3 totals 16 residues. Full variable domain (missing parts from reference TRBV3-1 and TRBJ1-2): DTAVSQTPKYLVTQMGNDKSIKCEQNLGHDTMYWYKQDSKKFLKIMFSYNNKELIINETVPNRFSPKSPDKAHLNLHINSLELGDSAVYFCASSLSLRDPNYGYTFGSGTRLTVV.

The chain uses TRBV29-1 and TRBJ2-5, with a possible D match to TRBD1 (6 bases). Germline lookup yields CDR1 SQVTM and CDR2 ANQGSEA. The CDR3 consists of 12 residues. V was cut by 6 bases and J by 2 bases, with 10 bases left in between. The CDR3 sequence is CSVHDRQETQYF. CDR3 nucleotides: TGCAGCGTCCATGACAGGCAAGAGACCCAGTACTTC.

The chain joins TRBV7-2 to TRBJ2-1; 12 bases are a match to TRBD2. The V segment lost 10 bases and the J segment 6 bases; nucleotides outside the gene matches: 10. Germline CDR1 is SGHTA and CDR2 is FQGNSA. The CDR3 length is 15 residues. The CDR3 reads CATEGGLAGTNEQFF. The CDR3 nucleotides read TGTGCCACCGAGGGAGGACTAGCGGGAACCAATGAGCAGTTCTTC.

This sequence joins TRBV6-2 or TRBV6-3 and TRBJ1-5; D remains ambiguous. CDR1 and CDR2 (germline): MNHEY, SVGEGT. The CDR3 is made up of 14 amino acids. With 5 bases removed from V and 5 bases from J, the gap between germline ends came to 13 bases. In DNA form, the CDR3 reads TGTGCCAGCAGTCCCGACGGACCCTATCAGCCCCAGCATTTT. Amino acids: CASSPDGPYQPQHF.

This clonotype was observed many times. The chain recombines TRBV27 with TRBJ1-2; D gene ambiguous. Between the trimmed V and J ends, which lost 2 bases and 2 bases, there was a span of 9 bases. CDR3 length: 14 residues. The germline V gene has CDR1 MNHEY and CDR2 SMNVEV (reference sequence). The CDR3 nucleotides are TGTGCCAGCAGTTTAAAAGCGTTCAACTATGGCTACACCTTC. It yields the protein CASSLKAFNYGYTF.

This sequence joins TRBV30 and TRBJ2-1; 10 nucleotides match TRBD2. With V trimmed by 4 bases and J by 6 bases, 3 bases remained unmatched. Germline values: CDR1 GTSNPN, CDR2 SVGIG (reference sequence). The CDR3 covers 13 residues. CDR3 in DNA: TGTGCCTGGAATGGACTAGCGGCCAATGAGCAGTTCTTC. Protein sequence: CAWNGLAANEQFF.

The gene calls are TRBV20-1 and TRBJ2-3; D is possibly TRBD1 or TRBD2 (5 bases each). CDR3 length: 15 residues. Looked up from germline, CDR1 is DFQATT and CDR2 is SNEGSKA (reference sequence). V was pared by 5 bases and J by 0 bases, with 15 bases between. CDR3 in DNA: TGCAGTGCTCAGAGGGGCCCGATTAGCACAGATACGCAGTATTTT. It specifies CSAQRGPISTDTQYF.

The chain couples TRBV7-8 to TRBJ2-5; TRBD2 agrees at 14 bases. The CDR3 spans 16 residues. Germline CDR1 SGHVS, CDR2 FQNEAQ. V shed 5 bases, J shed 4 bases, and the junction held 6 bases outside the gene matches. The CDR3, as DNA: TGTGCCAGCAGCAAAATCGGGACTAGCGGGGGAGAGACCCAGTACTTC. Its translation: CASSKIGTSGGETQYF.

The chain links TRBV3-1 to TRBJ2-5; TRBD2 might be the D (5 bases). Germline CDR1 and CDR2: LGHDT and YNNKEL (reference sequence). V was clipped by 0 bases and J by 4 bases, with 12 bases between them. This CDR3 spans 15 amino acids. The CDR3 reads CASSQDRASPETQYF. The CDR3 region has the DNA TGTGCCAGCAGCCAAGACCGGGCTAGCCCAGAGACCCAGTACTTC.

The V and J genes are TRBV15 and TRBJ2-3, with D possibly being TRBD1 or TRBD2 (5 bases each). The length of the CDR3 is 14 residues. V gave up 8 bases and J gave up 5 bases, with 17 bases separating them. The germline V gene encodes CDR1 LNHNV and CDR2 YYDKDF (reference sequence). The CDR3 DNA sequence: TGTGCCACCCGAGGGACGTCATCTGTAGATACGCAGTATTTT. Encoded protein: CATRGTSSVDTQYF.

The gene calls are TRBV12-5 and TRBJ1-5, with D perhaps matching TRBD1 (6 bases). Trimming pared 7 bases from V and 1 base from J, leaving 14 bases between. The CDR3 extends over 15 amino acids. Germline values: CDR1 LGHNT, CDR2 FRNRAP. The CDR3: CASAYGGGSNQPQHF. CDR3 coding DNA: TGTGCTAGTGCCTATGGGGGGGGCAGCAATCAGCCCCAGCATTTT.

In this sample, this clonotype turned up many times. The rearrangement links TRBV15 to TRBJ2-5; TRBD2 might be the D (6 bases). Trimming left V 0 bases short and J 5 bases short, with 10 bases between. Germline-derived CDR1 and CDR2 are LNHNV and YYDKDF (reference sequence). This CDR3 comprises 14 residues. The CDR3 bases are TGTGCCACCAGCAGAGATAGAGGGAGGGAGACCCAGTACTTC. Its translation: CATSRDRGRETQYF.

V gene TRBV5-1 combines with J gene TRBJ1-1; D remains unclear. The CDR3 runs to 17 residues. The germline V and J ends were trimmed by 1 base and 0 bases, with 16 bases remaining between them. CDR1 and CDR2 (germline): SGHRS, YFSETQ. CDR3 loop: CASSLLRGFPMNTEAFF. CDR3 sequence (DNA): TGCGCCAGCAGCTTGCTACGGGGTTTTCCGATGAACACTGAAGCTTTCTTT.

The rearrangement links TRBV3-1 to TRBJ1-3; TRBD1 might be the D (5 bases). Germline V gene sequence: CDR1 LGHDT, CDR2 YNNKEL (reference sequence). V lost 2 bases and J lost 2, with 16 bases in between. The CDR3 contains 17 residues. CDR3 in amino acids: CASSQRWQGAPGNTIYF. The CDR3 DNA is TGTGCCAGCAGCCAACGGTGGCAGGGAGCCCCTGGAAACACCATATATTTT.

This clonotype was detected a few times. Written as DNA, the CDR3 is TGTGCCAGCAGTTACTTTGGGACTAGTCAAGAGACCCAGTACTTC. The encoded protein is CASSYFGTSQETQYF. The chain links TRBV6-2 or TRBV6-3 to TRBJ2-5; TRBD2 agrees at 8 bases. The CDR3 is 15 amino acids. Germline CDR1 reads MNHEY; CDR2 reads SVGEGT. With V trimmed by 1 base and J by 2 bases, 3 bases remained unmatched.

This clonotype came up a few times. V and J are TRBV29-1 and TRBJ2-1; 10 bases map to TRBD1. This CDR3 comprises 15 residues. V dropped 5 bases and J dropped 7; count of bases not matched to a gene: 11. The germline CDR1 and CDR2 sequences are SQVTM and ANQGSEA. CDR3 bases: TGCAGCGTTTCCTCTGTGGGACAGGGGCCGAATGAGCAGTTCTTC. Protein: CSVSSVGQGPNEQFF.

This chain links TRBV12-3 or TRBV12-4 with TRBJ1-5; no definite D call. Trimming cost V 1 base and J 5 bases, with 15 bases left between them. The CDR3 extends over 16 amino acids. The CDR3 nucleotides read TGTGCCAGCAGTTTAGGTTCCGGAGCGGTTTATCAGCCCCAGCATTTT. This codes for CASSLGSGAVYQPQHF.

The rearrangement uses TRBV7-2 and TRBJ2-3; 7 bases line up with TRBD2. J gave up 4 bases and V 5 bases, and 6 bases lay outside the gene matches. Germline V CDR1 and CDR2: SGHTA, FQGNSA. The CDR3 length is 14 residues. The CDR3 DNA sequence: TGTGCCAGCAGCAAAGGGCTAGCGGCAGATACGCAGTATTTT. Protein: CASSKGLAADTQYF.

The chain combines TRBV5-8 with TRBJ1-1; D might be TRBD1 (6 bases). V was clipped by 4 bases and J by 5 bases, with 18 bases between them. The CDR3 sequence is 15 residues long. Germline CDR1 reads SGHTS; CDR2 reads YDEGEE. CDR3 DNA sequence: TGTGCCAGCAGCGCCGGGACACTCGAGGGAACTGAAGCTTTCTTT. It is translated as CASSAGTLEGTEAFF.

J is TRBJ2-3 and V is TRBV7-9; 12 bases agree with TRBD2. Germline V gene sequence: CDR1 SEHNR, CDR2 FQNEAQ (reference sequence). CDR3 length equals 18 residues. With 3 bases clipped from V and 0 bases from J, the junction kept 7 bases outside the gene matches. In DNA, the CDR3 is TGTGCCAGCAGCTTGACTAGCGGGAGACCTTCTAGCACAGATACGCAGTATTTT. It yields the protein CASSLTSGRPSSTDTQYF.

Details on this clonotype: The junction does not match germline at one end; this may be a read error. The chain is built from TRBV25-1 and TRBJ2-1; no firm D call. This CDR3 is built from 13 residues. CDR1 is MGHDK, CDR2 SYGVNS, per germline. CDR3: CASSELPRHEQSF. The CDR3 DNA follows: TGTGCCAGCAGTGAATTACCCCGGCATGAGCAGTCCTTC.